Below are 26 T cell receptor beta chains sequenced from a single sample in a study of molecular identifiers for immune sequencing clone quantification (dated by TCRdb to 2016 to 2019). Libraries were prepared through PCR. Sequencer: NextSeq 500. TCRdb took the public reads, trimmed them with fastp at Q25, ran MiXCR for clone calling and kept in-frame beta chains. Duplicate CDR3 protein sequences are folded into a single record with the most common DNA and genes. Recorded for this sample are about 630,000 distinct CDR3 sequences; over 25% of them occurred a single time. Of the sample, about 0.84% is held by the ten largest clones. Sequencing input: naive CD8+ T cells from blood, with Jurkat cell RNA spiked in. The intended sense of this specimen's cell subset or site label: FACS-sorted CD8+CD4-CCR7+CD45RA+ naive T cells. These receptors were obtained from a human donor in good health. Some libraries in this study had Jurkat cell RNA spiked in.

This clonotype was recorded at least ten times. The chain joins TRBV7-9 to TRBJ2-3, with 8 bases matching TRBD1. The CDR3 sequence is 17 residues long. The J segment lost 0 bases and the V segment lost 0 bases, leaving 5 bases of the junction unmatched. Looked up from germline, CDR1 is SEHNR and CDR2 is FQNEAQ (reference sequence). CDR3 in DNA: TGTGCCAGCAGCTTAGCTATCGGACAGGGAAGCACAGATACGCAGTATTTT. Translated: CASSLAIGQGSTDTQYF.

The chain uses TRBV6-6 and TRBJ1-5, with unresolved D. CDR3 length: 15 amino acids. Between the trimmed V and J ends, which lost 2 bases and 5 bases, there was a span of 13 bases. Germline V lookup: CDR1 MNHNY, CDR2 SVGAGI (reference sequence). The CDR3 DNA reads as TGTGCCAGCAGTTACCCTTGGGATGTGGATCAGCCCCAGCATTTT. Translating it yields CASSYPWDVDQPQHF.

This clonotype showed up many times. The chain links TRBV19 to TRBJ2-1; D is undetermined. From germline, CDR1 is LNHDA and CDR2 SQIVND (reference sequence). The CDR3 sequence is 12 residues long. V was cut by 5 bases and J by 9 bases, with 11 bases left in between. In DNA form, the CDR3 reads TGTGCCAGTAGTTTTGGTCCGGGTGAGCAGTTCTTC. It codes for CASSFGPGEQFF. Full variable domain (outside the CDR3, taken from reference TRBV19 and TRBJ2-1): DGGITQSPKYLFRKEGQNVTLSCEQNLNHDAMYWYRQDPGQGLRLIYYSQIVNDFQKGDIAEGYSVSREKKESFPLTVTSAQKNPTAFYLCASSFGPGEQFFGPGTRLTVL.

The V call is TRBV12-3 or TRBV12-4, the J call TRBJ2-7, with D possibly matching TRBD1 (6 bases). This CDR3 spans 15 amino acids. V lost 1 base and J 5 bases, leaving 15 bases between the germline ends. This CDR3 is CASSLGTDTTHEQYF. Here the CDR3 DNA reads TGTGCCAGCAGTTTAGGGACAGATACTACTCACGAGCAGTACTTC.

V gene TRBV7-9 combines with J gene TRBJ2-3; TRBD2 matches at 9 bases. This CDR3 contains 16 residues. V was clipped by 5 bases and J by 9 bases; unmatched bases: 15. The V gene's germline CDR1 is SEHNR and CDR2 FQNEAQ (reference sequence). Here the CDR3 reads CASSKNGLAGKQTQYF. For the CDR3, the DNA is TGTGCCAGCAGCAAGAATGGCCTAGCGGGGAAGCAGACGCAGTATTTT.

Concerning this clonotype itself: A much larger clone lies a single base off, so this may be a read error. V usage is TRBV7-6 and J usage is TRBJ1-6; D uncertain. This CDR3 has 15 residues. Germline V lookup: CDR1 SGHVS, CDR2 FNYEAQ. Trimming pared 5 bases from V and 9 bases from J, leaving 17 bases between. CDR3 loop: CASSRAPQPLSPLHF. Written as DNA, the CDR3 is TGTGCCAGCAGCCGGGCGCCACAACCCCTTTCACCCCTCCACTTT.

Of note for this clonotype: An end of the junction differs from the germline gene, which may be a read error. V gene TRBV5-6 combines with J gene TRBJ2-7; D is unresolved. This CDR3 is 14 amino acids long. CDR1 SGHDT and CDR2 YYEEEE come from the germline V gene. CDR3 sequence reads: CACSLVTDSYEQYF. The CDR3 nucleotides are TGTGCCTGCAGCTTGGTTACCGACTCCTACGAGCAGTACTTC.

A note on this clonotype: A junction boundary mismatches the germline segment, possibly from a read error. The CDR3, as DNA: TGTGCCAGTAGTTCTTGGGACTTCCAAGAGACCCAGTGCTTC. Translating it yields CASSSWDFQETQCF. The chain recombines TRBV19 with TRBJ2-5; maybe TRBD2 (6 bases). The length of the CDR3 is 14 residues. The germline CDR1 and CDR2 sequences are LNHDA and SQIVND (reference sequence). Full variable domain (outside the CDR3, taken from reference TRBV19 and TRBJ2-5): DGGITQSPKYLFRKEGQNVTLSCEQNLNHDAMYWYRQDPGQGLRLIYYSQIVNDFQKGDIAEGYSVSREKKESFPLTVTSAQKNPTAFYLCASSSWDFQETQCFGPGTRLLVL.

This clonotype has a handful of counts. The V and J genes are TRBV29-1 and TRBJ2-7; TRBD1 might be the D (5 bases). The CDR3 has 14 residues. V was clipped by 5 bases and J by 1 base, with 15 bases between them. The germline V gene has CDR1 SQVTM and CDR2 ANQGSEA. The CDR3: CSVSDHRLSYEQYF. As DNA, the CDR3 is TGCAGCGTTAGTGATCACAGGCTATCCTACGAGCAGTACTTC.

This clonotype was seen ten or more times. The J gene is TRBJ2-2, the V gene TRBV9; a possible D gene is TRBD1 (6 bases). V lost 2 bases to trimming and J lost 0 bases, with 14 bases between them. Germline V gene sequence: CDR1 SGDLS, CDR2 YYNGEE. CDR3 length: 17 residues. CDR3 in amino acids: CASSVEMTGPNTGELFF. For the CDR3, the DNA is TGTGCCAGCAGCGTCGAAATGACAGGCCCGAACACCGGGGAGCTGTTTTTT.

On this clonotype itself: A read error may be the cause here, since a much bigger clone is one base away. V usage is TRBV20-1 and J usage is TRBJ1-5, with TRBD1 as a possible D gene (5 bases). The germline V gene has CDR1 DFQATT and CDR2 SNEGSKA (reference sequence). This CDR3 has 14 amino acids. The CDR3 loop is CSAQYRSSSQPQHF. Written as DNA, the CDR3 is TGCAGTGCTCAATACAGGTCTAGCAGTCAGCCCCAGCATTTT.

This clonotype was seen at least ten times. The chain combines TRBV4-1 with TRBJ2-3; D is perhaps TRBD1 (5 bases). Germline V gives CDR1 MGHRA, CDR2 YSYEKL. V was cut by 4 bases and J by 6 bases, with 8 bases left in between. There are 12 residues in the CDR3. Here the CDR3 DNA reads TGCGCCAGCAGCCTTAGACAGGATACGCAGTATTTT. Residues: CASSLRQDTQYF.

This clonotype was seen more than once but under ten times. This chain joins TRBV7-8 and TRBJ2-1; D unclear. This CDR3 region has 13 residues. V was cut by 1 base and J by 10 bases, with 11 bases left in between. Germline loops: CDR1 SGHVS, CDR2 FQNEAQ. The CDR3 loop is CASSLDPNGEQFF. The CDR3, as DNA: TGTGCCAGCAGCTTAGACCCAAACGGGGAGCAGTTCTTC. Based on the CDR3 plus reference TRBV7-8 and TRBJ2-1, the full variable domain is GAGVSQSPRYKVAKRGQDVALRCDPISGHVSLFWYQQALGQGPEFLTYFQNEAQLDKSGLPSDRFFAERPEGSVSTLKIQRTQQEDSAVYLCASSLDPNGEQFFGPGTRLTVL.

The genes are TRBV11-1 and TRBJ2-5; D gene unclear. The germline CDR1 and CDR2 sequences are SGHAT and FQDESV (reference sequence). The V end was cut by 1 base, the J end by 5 bases, with 11 bases between. The CDR3 consists of 14 residues. The CDR3 loop reads CASSLGIRDETQYF. Written as DNA, the CDR3 is TGTGCCAGCAGCTTAGGGATTCGAGATGAGACCCAGTACTTC.

Turning to this clonotype: A much more abundant neighbour one base away suggests this may be a read error. The chain employs TRBV4-1 and TRBJ1-1; a possible D gene is TRBD1 (6 bases). CDR3 length: 13 amino acids. The germline V gene has CDR1 MGHRA and CDR2 YSYEKL. The V and J ends lost 4 bases and 7 bases respectively, with 13 bases between them. For the CDR3, the DNA is TGCGCCAGCAGCCGGACAGTGGCCGTTGAAGCTTTCTTT. This translates into CASSRTVAVEAFF.

This clonotype was found many times. J is TRBJ1-1 and V is TRBV29-1; 10 positions match TRBD1. Germline loops: CDR1 SQVTM, CDR2 ANQGSEA. The V and J ends lost 6 bases and 4 bases, in that order; junction bases with no gene match: 5. This CDR3 comprises 13 residues. In DNA, the CDR3 is TGCAGCGTACCGGGACAGGGGATCACTGAAGCTTTCTTT. Amino acid sequence: CSVPGQGITEAFF.

A word on this clonotype: This may be a read error, as it is one base from a much larger clone. The chain couples TRBV7-6 to TRBJ2-2; the match to TRBD1 covers 9 bases. The CDR3 length is 17 residues. The germline CDR1 and CDR2 sequences are SGHVS and FNYEAQ. The CDR3 spells CASSQHPGTGNAGELFF. In DNA form, the CDR3 reads TGTGCCAGCAGCCAACACCCCGGGACAGGGAACGCCGGGGAGCTGTTTTTT.

This clonotype was seen ten or more times. V gene TRBV13 combines with J gene TRBJ1-6, with D perhaps TRBD1 (6 bases). Trimming shortened V by 4 bases and J by 5 bases, and 18 bases separated the two germline ends. Germline CDR1 and CDR2: PRHDT and FYEKMQ (reference sequence). The CDR3 is 17 amino acids. The CDR3 is CASSSRHTDRDNSPLHF. The CDR3 coding sequence is TGTGCCAGCAGCTCCCGACATACGGACAGAGATAATTCACCCCTCCACTTT. Full variable domain (remainder filled in from reference TRBV13 and TRBJ1-6): AAGVIQSPRHLIKEKRETATLKCYPIPRHDTVYWYQQGPGQDPQFLISFYEKMQSDKGSIPDRFSAQQFSDYHSELNMSSLELGDSALYFCASSSRHTDRDNSPLHFGNGTRLTVT.

The rearrangement joins TRBV24-1 to TRBJ2-1, with TRBD2 matching over 9 bases. V lost 4 bases to trimming and J lost 10 bases; unmatched junction nucleotides: 4. The germline V gene encodes CDR1 KGHDR and CDR2 SFDVKD. This CDR3 region has 13 residues. CDR3 nucleotide sequence: TGTGCCACCAGTGAGCCTAGCGGGGTAGAGCAGTTCTTC. Translated, it gives CATSEPSGVEQFF.

This clonotype was detected only a few times. Since a much larger clone is just one base distant, this may be a read error. The chain links TRBV29-1 to TRBJ2-5; D is unresolved. The CDR3 has 12 residues. Germline CDR1 is SQVTM and CDR2 is ANQGSEA. V lost 4 bases and J 7 bases, leaving 13 bases between the germline ends. The CDR3 DNA is TGCAGCGTTGCAGTCGGCCTGGGGACCCAGTACTTC. Amino acid sequence: CSVAVGLGTQYF. The full variable domain, with the rest looked up from reference TRBV29-1 and TRBJ2-5, is SAVISQKPSRDICQRGTSLTIQCQVDSQVTMMFWYRQQPGQSLTLIATANQGSEATYESGFVIDKFPISRPNLTFSTLTVSNMSPEDSSIYLCSVAVGLGTQYFGPGTRLLVL.

V gene TRBV6-5 combines with J gene TRBJ2-7; D may match TRBD1 or TRBD2 (5 bases each). This CDR3 comprises 14 residues. Germline values: CDR1 MNHEY, CDR2 SVGAGI. Trimming took 5 bases from V and 3 from J, leaving 14 bases between them. CDR3 sequence: CASSLTTGDYEQYF. The DNA for the CDR3 is TGTGCCAGCAGTCTGACTACAGGAGACTACGAGCAGTACTTC.

The chain couples TRBV27 to TRBJ1-4, with TRBD1 matching 7 bases. This CDR3 has 18 amino acids. V dropped 1 base and J dropped 2; count of bases not matched to a gene: 10. Germline CDR1 MNHEY, CDR2 SMNVEV (reference sequence). This CDR3 reads CASSLLKAGGLTNEKLFF. CDR3 nucleotides: TGTGCCAGCAGTTTATTAAAGGCAGGGGGGTTGACTAATGAAAAACTGTTTTTT.

This clonotype was seen ten or more times. The genes are TRBV20-1 and TRBJ2-5; D may be TRBD1 or TRBD2 (5 bases each). Trimming shortened V by 5 bases and J by 10 bases, and 17 bases separated the two germline ends. CDR1 is DFQATT, CDR2 SNEGSKA, per germline (reference sequence). This CDR3 comprises 12 residues. CDR3: CSARDPKRVQYF. CDR3 nucleotides: TGCAGTGCTCGGGACCCTAAGAGAGTCCAGTACTTC.

This clonotype was seen a few times. The rearrangement links TRBV27 to TRBJ2-7, with 8 bases aligning to TRBD1. The CDR3 runs 14 residues. Germline V gives CDR1 MNHEY, CDR2 SMNVEV (reference sequence). The V and J ends lost 3 bases and 3 bases, in that order; junction bases with no gene match: 4. The CDR3 loop reads CASSFSGTGYEQYF. The CDR3 DNA follows: TGTGCCAGCAGTTTTTCCGGGACAGGCTACGAGCAGTACTTC.

CDR3 residues: CASNSGRAFRETQYF. CDR3 sequence (DNA): TGTGCCAGCAATAGCGGGAGGGCCTTTCGGGAGACCCAGTACTTC. J is TRBJ2-5 and V is TRBV7-2; 11 bases match TRBD2. This CDR3 is 15 amino acids long. The germline gives CDR1 SGHTA, CDR2 FQGNSA. The trim removed 7 bases at V and 5 bases at J, leaving 9 bases unmatched.

With respect to this clonotype: Germline and junction disagree at one end, which may indicate a read error. The gene calls are TRBV7-9 and TRBJ2-3; 10 nucleotides agree with TRBD2. This CDR3 region has 13 residues. The germline V gene encodes CDR1 SEHNR and CDR2 FQNEAQ (reference sequence). DNA of the CDR3: TGTGCCAGCAGCCTAGCGGGGGCCGCTCCGCCGTCTTTT. Protein: CASSLAGAAPPSF.